The TCR beta chain described here comes from a study of blood T cells in healthy people across ages (dated by TCRdb to about 2015). With regard to the full study: In model experiments, roughly one uniquely barcoded TCR beta cDNA molecule per two T cells was captured by template switching. To track age-related changes in TCR beta repertoire diversity, the study relied on deep sequencing normalized with unique cDNA molecular identifiers. To avoid experimental bias, donors of different ages were spread randomly across the sequencing lanes. For two donors (one aged 18 to 29 and one aged 80 or older), the study analyzed two additional independent replicas of 1 million unique cDNA reads from the same blood draw. Four age groups were formed from the donors: young (average roughly 16 years), middle-aged (just under 40), aged (roughly 56) and long-lived (around 82).

The donors were about 40 Caucasian individuals from Russia, aged 6 to 90 years, who were systemically healthy. Around 10 milliliters of peripheral blood were collected from each donor into EDTA-treated Vacutainer tubes. Ficoll-Paque density-gradient centrifugation was used to isolate PBMCs, with at least 6.5 million per sample. Trizol reagent was used to extract total RNA from the PBMCs, yielding at least 5.5 micrograms per sample. The percentages of naive CD45RAhigh/CD27high T cells were determined by flow cytometry on a PBMC aliquot from every donor. Library prep was done by 5' RACE. Instrument used: Illumina HiSeq 2500. A second PCR of roughly 7 to 11 cycles was performed with a sample-barcoded 5' primer and a J-beta primer mix. Each TCR beta cDNA molecule received a unique molecular identifier from a template-switch 5' adaptor carrying 12 random nucleotides. Each sample yielded at least 2.5 million CDR3-containing paired-end reads. The Mint cDNA synthesis kit, primed by a TRBC-specific oligonucleotide, was used to synthesize first-strand cDNA from all RNA. All cDNA was treated with uracil-DNA glycosylase and then went through a first 18-cycle PCR with the universal primers M1SS and BC2_uni_R. Per the source publication's procedure: Normalization of each sample was performed by random selection of 1 million high-quality reads, each carrying a distinct molecular identifier. Reads with shared molecular identifiers were discarded instead of being binned into consensus sequences. MiTCR, run with a Q25 quality threshold and the strictest error-elimination algorithm, handled CDR3 identification, clonotype clustering and error correction. A nonparametric unseen species model using Euler transformation provided a lower-bound estimate of total TCR beta diversity. The public reads were quality trimmed at Q25 with fastp and then assembled into clones with MiXCR by TCRdb, keeping productive beta chains. Here each entry gathers all rows of one CDR3 protein and keeps the most common genes and DNA. The V and J calls follow TCRdb's processing rather than the paper's. This sample comprises about 640,000 distinct CDR3 sequences, approximately 30% of them detected only once. The leading ten clones occupy approximately 14% of the sample.

The investigation overall reported the following: Total diversity estimates from one million sequenced T cells were considered lower bounds and underestimates. Compared with the aged group, more naive CD4+ T cells, fewer expanded clones and increased TCR diversity were shown by the long-lived group, suggesting age selection. The percentage of naive T cells measured by flow cytometry correlated strongly with observed TCR beta diversity. As age increased, observed TCR beta diversity per million T cells dropped in a roughly linear way, and a significant reduction was already evident by age 40. Because donor CMV infection status was unknown, age-related changes in expanded clonotypes were potentially confounded. Bulk unsorted PBMC profiling prevented conclusive comparison of naive and antigen-experienced compartments.

This clonotype was found many times. There is no known antigen for this receptor. It has no much larger one-base neighbor in the sample; base qualities were not kept. The CDR3 contains 13 residues, cysteine and phenylalanine counted. The retained sequence is limited to the CDR3, 39 bases, with the frame set at the first base. V is pared back by 2 bases and J by 5 bases, with 10 bases lying between the germline termini. CDR1 and CDR2, looked up from the germline V gene (reference sequence), are MNHEY and SMNVEV. Rearrangement joined TRBV27 to TRBJ2-7; the D element might be TRBD1 or TRBD2, as each aligns at 5 bases. This TCR derives from a woman older than 75 in good health. The sequencing input was blood. The CDR3 region reads CASSLNMGDEQYF. The sequenced DNA is TGTGCCAGCAGTTTAAACATGGGGGACGAGCAGTACTTC.